This T cell receptor beta chain was sequenced in a study of regulatory and conventional T cells in RAG deficiency. The study's findings and limits: Shannon entropy fell and Simpson indices rose in RAG-deficient patients.

Repertoires were generated with immunoSEQ multiplex PCR, while TCRdb's copy carries only in-frame clones and drops some. The sample has fewer than 40,000 clones; approximately 96% are singletons. In the case of this clone: Antigen: not known.

Genomic DNA came from blood conventional CD4+ T cells gated CD25-low CD127-high. Germline loops: CDR1 SGHDT, CDR2 YYEEEE. The V gene end was trimmed by 4 bases and the J gene end by 1 base; junction bases not matched to a gene: 7. The CDR3 extends over 15 amino acids. These same records also appear under a second study, on regulatory T cells. This second report adds: Primers: 52 TRBV forward and 13 TRBJ reverse.

The source of this sequence is a human donor in good health. The chain links TRBV5-6 to TRBJ1-2; 7 nucleotides match TRBD1. The sequencing sample was made of CD25- CD4+ T cells sorted from blood. The CDR3 DNA reads as TGTGCCAGCAGCCATATCAGGGGGTTTAACTATGGCTACACCTTC. Its translation is CASSHIRGFNYGYTF.